This T cell receptor (beta chain) derives from a study of T cell repertoires in cytomegalovirus infection. Looking at the study overall: CMV infection plus the matching HLA type was flagged by public TCR beta signatures.

One entry per CDR3 protein results from TCRdb running MiXCR on the reads. The sample gives 600,000 to 800,000 distinct CDR3 sequences, 20% to 25% of which show up once; around 8% is in the top ten. This clonotype was seen more than once but under ten times. Between the trimmed V and J ends, which lost 0 bases and 4 bases, there was a span of 12 bases. The CDR3 extends over 15 amino acids. Germline V lookup: CDR1 LNHNV, CDR2 YYDKDF (reference sequence). The sample comprised CD8+ T cells from PBMCs. This receptor was obtained from a human donor in good health (CMV status not recorded). Some clones in this sample may be carry-over from other donors' samples. The chain links TRBV15 to TRBJ1-2, with a possible D match to TRBD1 (5 bases). The CDR3 is CATSRDKGRAYGYTF. The CDR3 bases are TGTGCCACCAGCAGAGATAAGGGCAGGGCCTATGGCTACACCTTC.